This TCR beta chain was obtained from a study of shared clonotypes between healthy human individuals (dated by TCRdb to 2020 to 2021). Regarding the complete study: The cohort comprised two women and a few men aged 18 to 49 years. Each donor's leukapheresis produced roughly between roughly 0.85 and 9 billion PBMCs. For each donor, three plates each were used for CD4 naive and CD4 memory, two plates were used for CD8 naive, and one plate was used for CD8 memory. Libraries were prepared and TCR repertoires were sequenced by different laboratories using diverse techniques, in order to increase sequencing depth and limit assay-specific biases. Blood TCR repertoires of about five healthy adults were deeply sequenced to estimate repertoire size and the extent of clonotype sharing between individuals.

The donors were healthy, HIV-negative adults who had no recently reported acute infections or vaccinations. Only Caucasian adults living in Nashville, Tennessee, USA were represented among the donors. CD4+ T cells were enriched by magnetic negative selection, after which naive cells were positively selected on CD45RA and the negative fraction was taken as the memory subset. Blood was obtained by leukapheresis, after which PBMCs were separated by Ficoll-Histopaque density gradient centrifugation and cryopreserved in liquid nitrogen vapor phase. Analytical flow cytometry was used to check the purity and quantity of each magnetically sorted T cell population. From each sorted fraction, genomic DNA was isolated and quantified by UV absorbance on a Nanodrop 2000c. As to this clone: What antigen it recognizes has not been identified. Base qualities were left out, and no much larger clone turns up one base away.

From cysteine to phenylalanine, the CDR3 is 13 amino acids long. The retained sequence is limited to the CDR3, 39 bases, with the frame set at the first base. The junction carries 13 bases between V and J, which are trimmed by 5 bases and 5 bases respectively. As encoded in the germline V gene, CDR1 is MDHEN while CDR2 is SYDVKM. Using the deep immunoSEQ assay, TCR CDR3 regions were amplified from genomic DNA by multiplex PCR. For each cell subset, the extracted genomic DNA was distributed evenly across all wells of several immunoSEQ 96-well plates, and each plate served as one replicate. For sorted subsets, each replicate PCR was loaded with around 220 ng genomic DNA, equivalent to about 33,000 T cell genomes. Purified libraries were measured with a Qubit 3.0 fluorometer, size-checked on a Bioanalyzer 2100, and measured again with the KAPA Library Quantification kit. Every immunoSEQ 96-well plate was sequenced on a separate single-read 150-cycle Illumina NextSeq 550 flow cell. The authors' analysis ran thus. Because the immunoSEQ output held only junctional sequences and lacked quality scores, the filtering could not match the filtering applied to full-length reads. Sequences were annotated with PyIR, a Python wrapper for IgBLAST v1.9, and V/J genes and CDR3 were assigned using IMGT germline references. Reads with weak V/J assignments (E-value above 1e-6), missing CDR3, stop codons, out-of-frame junctions, or ambiguous translated residues were removed. V3J clonotypes were defined as sequences sharing the same inferred V gene, J gene, and CDR3 amino acid sequence. The percentage overlap between two repertoires was calculated by dividing the number of shared unique clonotypes by the size of the smaller repertoire. Three approaches were used to assess repertoire richness: RTK rarefaction, the Chao1 estimator, and Recon v2.1 estimates of unobserved clonotypes. Generation probabilities for all TCRbeta clonotypes obtained by the gDNA method from a handful of donors were computed using OLGA. What TCRdb holds here is the immuneACCESS table cut down to in-frame rearrangements. Part of the clones is not present; checked against another copy, under half of the missing clones reflect an unresolved V gene, and the others are unexplained. The V and J calls and clone size were taken over from that table, and D and trimming were inferred from the DNA. The sample table records roughly 500,000 clones; around 95% of these occur just once. 0.05% to 0.07% of the sample is held by the ten biggest clonotypes.

What the study reported, not specific to this receptor: Sampling was restricted to blood, and TCR repertoires in tissue are likely to differ from TCR repertoires in blood. Naive subsets generally had larger estimated clonotype richness than memory subsets did. Roughly 5.2% of naive CD4, 3.5% of naive CD8, about 2.5% of memory CD4, and about 0.4% of memory CD8 clonotypes were shared across several donors. Pairwise subsampling indicated that sequencing depth was expected to affect the degree of clonotype sharing among donors. Rarefaction of sorted-subset datasets indicated incomplete sequencing despite the large sequencing depth. Because the study included a small number of donors, the genetic and exposure-history diversity represented was limited. Higher generation probabilities were observed for clonotypes shared by all four sorted-subset donors than for non-shared clonotypes.

This chain joins TRBV28 to TRBJ2-7, with the D gene not confidently named. This TCR was sampled from a woman aged 25-40 years in good health. Sequencing input: naive CD4+ T cells sorted from blood. Reading the label with the study, this specimen's cell subset or site is: CD45RA+ positively selected. The CDR3: CASSPLARDEQYF. The DNA sequence follows: TGTGCCAGCAGTCCCTTGGCCCGGGACGAGCAGTACTTC.